This T cell receptor (beta chain) was sequenced during a study of blood T cell repertoires in COVID-19. Background on the study: There were acute and convalescent COVID-19 samples, and they came from the United States, Italy and Spain. Nucleic acid was either cDNA or gDNA, and it came from T cells, B-cell-depleted T cells, or PBMCs.

CDR3 size: 14 residues. The V gene's germline CDR1 is MNHEY and CDR2 SVGEGT. V lost 5 bases to trimming and J lost 5 bases; unmatched junction nucleotides: 7. Participants spanned ages about 18 to 95 years and resided in 20 to 25 US areas. In the original processing: Estimates of nucleated cell counts were drawn from the amplification of reference gene primers. Method: immunoSEQ multiplex PCR; TCRdb's copy keeps in-frame clones and lacks some. For V, J and clone size, that table is used; D and trimming come from the DNA. The data contain some 200,000 clones, 88% of them singletons. This TCR came from a woman in her 30s who had recovered from COVID-19. Material: PBMCs or T cells enriched from blood (not recorded which). The chain links TRBV6-2 or TRBV6-3 to TRBJ1-2; 8 positions agree with TRBD1. CDR3 sequence (DNA): TGTGCCAGCAGTCGGACAGGGTGGAAATATGGCTACACCTTC. It specifies CASSRTGWKYGYTF.